This T cell receptor beta chain was retrieved from a study of shared clonotypes between healthy human individuals. Study results and caveats: Rarefaction showed sorted-subset sequencing was incomplete despite large depth.

Worth noting for this clone: The antigen is unknown.

The CDR3 has 16 residues. From germline, CDR1 is MNHEY and CDR2 SMNVEV (reference sequence). V was pared by 3 bases and J by 0 bases, with 7 bases of the junction left unmatched. Assay used: immunoSEQ multiplex PCR; TCRdb lists only in-frame clones, some missing. The sample includes some 500,000 clones, roughly 95% seen only once; the top ten take 0.05% to 0.07%. The sequence came from a woman aged 25-40 years in good health. The chain carries TRBV27 and TRBJ2-7; 8 bases line up with TRBD1. The sequenced sample was naive CD4+ T cells sorted from blood. Regarding subset: CD45RA+ positively selected. The CDR3 spells CASSFLGTGDSYEQYF. The CDR3 DNA is TGTGCCAGCAGTTTCCTTGGGACAGGAGACTCCTACGAGCAGTACTTC.